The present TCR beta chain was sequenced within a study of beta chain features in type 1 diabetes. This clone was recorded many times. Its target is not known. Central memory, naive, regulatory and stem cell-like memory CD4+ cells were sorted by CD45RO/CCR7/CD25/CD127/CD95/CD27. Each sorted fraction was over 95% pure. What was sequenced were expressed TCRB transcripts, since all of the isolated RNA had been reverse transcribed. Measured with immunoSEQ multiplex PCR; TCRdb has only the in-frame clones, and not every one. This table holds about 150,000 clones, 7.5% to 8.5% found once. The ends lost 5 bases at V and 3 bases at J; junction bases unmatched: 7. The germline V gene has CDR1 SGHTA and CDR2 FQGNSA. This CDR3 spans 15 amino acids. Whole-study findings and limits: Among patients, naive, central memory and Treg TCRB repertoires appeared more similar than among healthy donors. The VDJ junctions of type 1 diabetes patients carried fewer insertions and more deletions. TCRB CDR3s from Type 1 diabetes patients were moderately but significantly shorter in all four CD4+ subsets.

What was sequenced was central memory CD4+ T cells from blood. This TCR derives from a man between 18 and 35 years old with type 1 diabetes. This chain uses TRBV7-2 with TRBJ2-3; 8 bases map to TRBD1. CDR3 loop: CASSPNQGATDTQYF. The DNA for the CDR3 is TGTGCCAGCAGCCCCAATCAGGGGGCAACAGATACGCAGTATTTT.